This T cell receptor (beta chain) is from a study of identical twins. Study findings and constraints: Clonotypes of the beta chain that were abundant in cord blood carried fewer insertions (memory repertoires showed none).

This clonotype was counted at least ten times. The antigen remains unidentified. Germline V gene data show CDR1 as SQVTM and CDR2 as ANQGSEA. CDR3 length: 10 amino acids. The ends were cut back, 7 bases at V and 3 bases at J, with 6 bases in the middle. No donor was unhealthy or non-Caucasian. TCRdb fed the 5' RACE reads into MiXCR, producing one record per CDR3 protein. The data show approximately 280,000 distinct CDR3 sequences, with roughly 8.6% seen just once and around 2.1% held by the top ten. These data are also associated with another study on yellow fever vaccine responses in identical twins.

Sequenced input: memory (CD45RO+) T cells sorted from blood. This clonotype was sampled from a woman younger than 30 in good health. The chain joins TRBV29-1 to TRBJ2-5; D ambiguous. Here the CDR3 DNA reads TGCAGCGCGAGCAAAGAGACCCAGTACTTC. Protein sequence: CSASKETQYF.